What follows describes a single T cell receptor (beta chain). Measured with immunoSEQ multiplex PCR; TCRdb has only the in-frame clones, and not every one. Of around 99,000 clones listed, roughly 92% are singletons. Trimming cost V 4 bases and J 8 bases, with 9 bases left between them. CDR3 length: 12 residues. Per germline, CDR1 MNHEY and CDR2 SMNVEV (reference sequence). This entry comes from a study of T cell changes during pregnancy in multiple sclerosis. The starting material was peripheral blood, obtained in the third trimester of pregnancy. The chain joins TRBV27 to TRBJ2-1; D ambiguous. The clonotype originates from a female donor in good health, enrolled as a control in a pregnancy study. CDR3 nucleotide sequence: TGTGCCAGCAGTTACATGGGCGATGAGCAGTTCTTC. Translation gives CASSYMGDEQFF.